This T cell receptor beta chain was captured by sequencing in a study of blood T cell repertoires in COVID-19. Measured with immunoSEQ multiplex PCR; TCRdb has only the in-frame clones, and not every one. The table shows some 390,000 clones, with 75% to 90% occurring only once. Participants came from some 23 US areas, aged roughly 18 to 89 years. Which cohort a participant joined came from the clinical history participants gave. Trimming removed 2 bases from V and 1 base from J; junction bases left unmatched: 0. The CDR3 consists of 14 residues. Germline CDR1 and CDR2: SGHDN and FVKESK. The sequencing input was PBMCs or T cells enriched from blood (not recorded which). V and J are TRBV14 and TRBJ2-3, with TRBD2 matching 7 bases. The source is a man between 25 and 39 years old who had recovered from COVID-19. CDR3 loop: CASSQTSGTDTQYF. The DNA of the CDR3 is TGTGCCAGCAGCCAAACTAGCGGCACAGATACGCAGTATTTT.